Following are 23 T cell receptor beta chains from one sample sequenced in a study of blood T cell repertoires in COVID-19. Clones were sequenced by immunoSEQ multiplex PCR, and TCRdb holds only the in-frame ones, with some missing. This table holds some 130,000 clones, 75% to 90% found once. Material for sequencing was PBMCs or T cells enriched from blood (not recorded which). The receptors derive from a woman in her forties or fifties who had recovered from COVID-19.

The chain has TRBV2 and TRBJ2-7; 8 bases agree with TRBD2. CDR3 length equals 17 residues. Germline V CDR1 and CDR2: SNHLY, FYNNEI. Trimming cost V 1 base and J 5 bases; bases outside gene matches: 13. CDR3 DNA sequence: TGTGCCAGCAGTGAAGGGGGAGCGGGGGTAACCTGGAACGAGCAGTACTTC. This gives the protein CASSEGGAGVTWNEQYF.

CDR3 residues: CASSRTVSNTEAFF. The CDR3 DNA follows: TGTGCCAGCAGCCGGACAGTCTCGAACACTGAAGCTTTCTTT. This sequence joins TRBV9 and TRBJ1-1; perhaps TRBD1 as D (6 bases). Germline CDR1 and CDR2: SGDLS and YYNGEE. V gave up 4 bases and J gave up 1 base, with 11 bases separating them. The CDR3 has 14 amino acids.

The V gene is TRBV28, the J gene TRBJ2-3; 8 bases are a match to TRBD1. V was pared by 6 bases and J by 6 bases, with 11 bases of the junction left unmatched. CDR1 is MDHEN and CDR2 is SYDVKM in the germline V gene. The CDR3 totals 15 residues. CDR3 coding DNA: TGTGCCAGCAGCCTGACAGGGGCCCTAGCGGATACGCAGTATTTT. This sequence encodes CASSLTGALADTQYF.

The J gene is TRBJ1-6, the V gene TRBV6-5; 7 bases match TRBD1. The CDR3 contains 14 residues. Trimming cost V 11 bases and J 7 bases; bases outside gene matches: 11. Germline CDR1 is MNHEY and CDR2 is SVGAGI. The CDR3, as DNA: TGTGCCTCACAAACCGGGACAGCCAATTCACCCCTCCACTTT. This gives the protein CASQTGTANSPLHF.

V is TRBV13 and J is TRBJ2-1; 9 nucleotides align to TRBD2. The CDR3 length is 15 residues. The V and J ends lost 4 bases and 6 bases, in that order; junction bases with no gene match: 7. CDR1 and CDR2 (germline): PRHDT, FYEKMQ (reference sequence). CDR3 bases: TGTGCCAGCAGCTCCGGGACTAGCATGAGCAATGAGCAGTTCTTC. Encoded protein: CASSSGTSMSNEQFF.

This clone was detected once. J is TRBJ2-3 and V is TRBV6-6; the D gene is possibly TRBD2 (5 bases). The CDR3 is made up of 16 amino acids. Germline V gene data show CDR1 as MNHNY and CDR2 as SVGAGI (reference sequence). Trimming shortened V by 8 bases and J by 2 bases, and 20 bases separated the two germline ends. This chain's CDR3 is CASVYRPLAPTDTQYF. Written as DNA, the CDR3 is TGTGCCAGCGTGTACCGTCCCCTAGCTCCCACAGATACGCAGTATTTT.

The V call is TRBV18, the J call TRBJ2-7, with 7 bases matching TRBD1. CDR3 length equals 16 residues. The germline V gene has CDR1 KGHSH and CDR2 LQKENI. V trimming: 3 bases; J trimming: 6 bases; junction bases outside the gene matches: 14. As DNA, the CDR3 is TGTGCCAGCTCACCCGGGACAGATACGGGCGATCGCGAGCAGTACTTC. Translation gives CASSPGTDTGDREQYF.

This clone was observed once. This chain links TRBV2 with TRBJ2-1, with TRBD1 matching 10 bases. Per germline, CDR1 SNHLY and CDR2 FYNNEI. The CDR3 loop spans 15 amino acids. Trimming at V came to 1 base and at J to 7 bases, leaving 4 bases not matched to a gene. CDR3 sequence: CASSEGTGGSNEQFF. In nucleotides, the CDR3 is TGTGCCAGCAGTGAAGGGACAGGGGGTAGTAATGAGCAGTTCTTC.

This chain joins TRBV5-5 and TRBJ1-5; tentatively, D is TRBD1 (6 bases). The germline V and J ends were trimmed by 4 bases and 5 bases, with 16 bases remaining between them. This CDR3 spans 15 amino acids. Germline loops: CDR1 SGHKS, CDR2 YYEKEE (reference sequence). The CDR3 protein is CASSLLGTNYQPQHF. CDR3 sequence (DNA): TGTGCCAGCAGCCTTCTTGGGACAAATTATCAGCCCCAGCATTTT.

This chain links TRBV7-9 with TRBJ1-2, with 8 nucleotides matching TRBD1. The V gene's germline CDR1 is SEHNR and CDR2 FQNEAQ (reference sequence). V lost 3 bases, J lost 7 bases, and 16 bases stayed unmatched. The CDR3 covers 17 residues. DNA of the CDR3: TGTGCCAGCAGCTTCGGCCAGGGGGCGTTTCAGTTTCGTGGCTACACCTTC. It codes for CASSFGQGAFQFRGYTF.

The chain carries TRBV12-3 or TRBV12-4 and TRBJ1-2, with a weak D call TRBD1 (5 bases). CDR3 length equals 13 residues. Trimming cost V 1 base and J 7 bases, with 10 bases left between them. CDR3 region: CASSLGGAGGYTF. The CDR3 region has the DNA TGTGCCAGCAGTTTAGGCGGGGCAGGTGGCTACACCTTC.

This clone has only one observation. V usage is TRBV3-1 (or the pseudogene TRBV3-2) and J usage is TRBJ2-5; a weak D match, TRBD2 (6 bases). V lost 4 bases to trimming and J lost 1 base, with 16 bases between them. Germline V gene sequence: CDR1 LGHDT, CDR2 YNNKEL (reference sequence). CDR3 length: 16 residues. The chain's CDR3 is CASSRSRGISQETQYF. The CDR3 DNA reads TGTGCCAGCAGCCGAAGTCGGGGGATCTCCCAAGAGACCCAGTACTTC.

The chain combines TRBV27 with TRBJ2-2, with D perhaps TRBD1 (5 bases). V lost 3 bases and J lost 2, with 10 bases in between. The CDR3 has 15 amino acids. Germline V gene lookup returns CDR1 MNHEY and CDR2 SMNVEV (reference sequence). CDR3 sequence: CASSLPDSNTGELFF. The CDR3 region has the DNA TGTGCCAGCAGTTTGCCAGACAGCAACACCGGGGAGCTGTTTTTT.

This clone showed up just once. The V call is TRBV5-1, the J call TRBJ1-3; the match to TRBD1 covers 10 bases. With 5 bases clipped from V and 0 bases from J, the junction kept 8 bases outside the gene matches. The CDR3 is 17 residues long. Per germline, CDR1 SGHRS and CDR2 YFSETQ. CDR3 coding DNA: TGCGCCAGCAGTTTGATGGGACAGGGGACCTCTGGAAACACCATATATTTT. Translating it yields CASSLMGQGTSGNTIYF.

The J gene is TRBJ2-1, the V gene TRBV5-1; a possible D gene is TRBD1 (5 bases). Germline values: CDR1 SGHRS, CDR2 YFSETQ. The CDR3 is 12 residues long. With 4 bases removed from V and 6 bases from J, the gap between germline ends came to 8 bases. CDR3 sequence (DNA): TGCGCCAGCAGCCTCGACAGCAATGAGCAGTTCTTC. It encodes CASSLDSNEQFF.

The chain is built from TRBV5-4 and TRBJ2-7; tentative D call: TRBD2 (5 bases). Germline-derived CDR1 and CDR2 are SGHNT and YYREEE (reference sequence). V dropped 6 bases and J dropped 0 bases, with 10 bases sitting between them. The CDR3 totals 13 residues. Here the CDR3 reads CASTSGNSYEQYF. The DNA for the CDR3 is TGTGCCAGCACTTCCGGGAACTCCTACGAGCAGTACTTC.

The chain recombines TRBV5-1 with TRBJ2-5; 8 nucleotides line up with TRBD2. The CDR3 has 14 amino acids. Germline trimming cut 1 base from V and 7 bases from J; bases unmatched to any gene: 6. Germline CDR1 reads SGHRS; CDR2 reads YFSETQ. CDR3: CASSLSTSEGTQYF. CDR3 DNA: TGCGCCAGCAGCTTGTCGACTAGCGAAGGGACCCAGTACTTC.

This sequence joins TRBV6-5 and TRBJ1-2; perhaps TRBD1 as D (5 bases). This CDR3 contains 13 residues. Trimming cost V 3 bases and J 7 bases, with 12 bases left between them. In germline, CDR1 is MNHEY, CDR2 SVGAGI. This chain's CDR3 is CASSYSGTAGYTF. In nucleotides, the CDR3 is TGTGCCAGCAGTTATTCCGGGACTGCTGGCTACACCTTC.

This clone is a singleton in its sample. This chain joins TRBV15 and TRBJ2-7; 8 bases are shared with TRBD2. Looked up from germline, CDR1 is LNHNV and CDR2 is YYDKDF (reference sequence). The ends lost 1 base at V and 5 bases at J; junction bases unmatched: 4. CDR3 size: 14 residues. The CDR3 region has the DNA TGTGCCACCAGCAGAGGCCGCGGGAGGAACGAGCAGTACTTC. It codes for CATSRGRGRNEQYF.

This chain connects TRBV3-1 (or the pseudogene TRBV3-2) to TRBJ2-7; 10 nucleotides agree with TRBD1. V shed 2 bases and J 3 bases; nucleotides not matched to a gene: 7. The CDR3 sequence is 16 residues long. Germline V CDR1 and CDR2: LGHDT, YNNKEL (reference sequence). In DNA, the CDR3 is TGTGCCAGCAGCCAATCCTGGGACAGGGGAGGCTACGAGCAGTACTTC. It codes for CASSQSWDRGGYEQYF.

The V and J genes are TRBV7-8 and TRBJ2-7; 8 bases fit TRBD1. V shed 5 bases and J 6 bases; nucleotides not matched to a gene: 6. CDR3 length: 13 amino acids. Germline V lookup: CDR1 SGHVS, CDR2 FQNEAQ. The CDR3 DNA sequence: TGTGCCAGCAGCCGGGACAGGCGGTTCGAGCAGTACTTC. Translation gives CASSRDRRFEQYF.

The V call is TRBV6-5, the J call TRBJ1-2; 8 bases fit TRBD1. The CDR3 loop spans 15 amino acids. The germline CDR1 and CDR2 sequences are MNHEY and SVGAGI. V lost 2 bases, J lost 1 base, and 3 bases stayed unmatched. The CDR3 DNA follows: TGTGCCAGCAGTTACCGGACAGGGTTTAACTATGGCTACACCTTC. It encodes CASSYRTGFNYGYTF.

The CDR3 spells CASSLAAGQGSYEQYF. CDR3 DNA: TGCGCCAGCAGCTTGGCCGCGGGACAGGGATCCTACGAGCAGTACTTC. The genes are TRBV5-1 and TRBJ2-7, with TRBD1 identical over 9 bases. The germline V gene has CDR1 SGHRS and CDR2 YFSETQ. Germline trimming cut 0 bases from V and 1 base from J; bases unmatched to any gene: 5. The length of the CDR3 is 16 residues.